The present TCR beta chain was sequenced within a study of Graves' ophthalmopathy and Graves' hyperthyroidism. Study in general: Sampling took place at initial diagnosis, with peripheral blood obtained before any treatment.

PBMCs came from roughly 9.2 ml of fresh peripheral blood. Study-wide findings and caveats: Thyroid clonotypes that were expanded above 0.001 frequency mostly also appeared in blood. Ophthalmopathy progression was predicted by the model at just over 70% sensitivity and 72.22% specificity.

Amplification from RNA transcripts yielded the TCR beta CDR3 regions. The first-round RT-PCR employed HTBI primers together with the Qiagen OneStep RT-PCR kit. A multiplex PCR was then performed as the second round. One entry per CDR3 protein results from TCRdb running MiXCR on the multiplex PCR reads. The sample records some 240,000 distinct CDR3 sequences, 45% being singletons. V lost 1 base and J lost 1, with 8 bases in between. Germline values: CDR1 SGHRS, CDR2 YFSETQ. This CDR3 comprises 14 residues. Regarding this clonotype: Its antigen is unknown.

This chain connects TRBV5-1 to TRBJ1-1; unclear D gene. The sequence derives from an adult man with Graves' ophthalmopathy. The sequencing sample was made of peripheral blood. For the CDR3, the DNA is TGCGCCAGCAGCTTGAGCCCTACGAACACTGAAGCTTTCTTT. Translating gives CASSLSPTNTEAFF.